This T cell receptor beta chain appears in the sequencing data of a study of shared clonotypes between healthy human individuals. Overall study context: Each donor had three CD4 naive, three CD4 memory, two CD8 naive and one CD8 memory plate.

All the donors were Caucasian adults who lived in Nashville, Tennessee. Using immunoSEQ multiplex PCR, the repertoire was profiled, and TCRdb retains in-frame clones only, with some absent. This table has under 1,100,000 clones, 70% to 80% appearing once. The CDR3 spans 16 residues. Germline CDR1 is LGHNA and CDR2 is YNFKEQ. Unmatched junction bases numbered 6, after V lost 0 bases and J lost 6 bases. The TCR was taken from a man aged 18 to 30 in good health. The sample comprised memory CD4+ T cells sorted from blood. Subset given: CD45RA-negative fraction. The V call is TRBV4-2, the J call TRBJ2-1; the match to TRBD1 covers 9 bases. Written as DNA, the CDR3 is TGTGCCAGCAGCCAAGATACGGGACAGGGCTTCAATGAGCAGTTCTTC. The encoded protein is CASSQDTGQGFNEQFF.